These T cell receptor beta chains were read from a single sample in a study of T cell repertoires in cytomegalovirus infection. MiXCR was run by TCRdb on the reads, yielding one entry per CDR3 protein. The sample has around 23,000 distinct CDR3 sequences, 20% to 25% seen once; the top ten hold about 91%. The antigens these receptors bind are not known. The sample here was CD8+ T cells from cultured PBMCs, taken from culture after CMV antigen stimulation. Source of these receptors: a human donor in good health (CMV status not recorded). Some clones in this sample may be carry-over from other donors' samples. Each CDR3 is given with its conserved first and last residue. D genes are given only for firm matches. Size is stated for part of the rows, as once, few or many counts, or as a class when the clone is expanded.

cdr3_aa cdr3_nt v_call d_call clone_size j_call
CASSSRGGGTTEAFF TGTGCCAGCAGCTCCAGGGGGGGGGGAACGACTGAAGCTTTCTTT TRBV7-2 TRBD1 many TRBJ1-1
CASSPWLAEQETQYF TGTGCCAGCAGCCCCTGGTTAGCGGAACAAGAGACCCAGTACTTC TRBV7-2 NA many TRBJ2-5
CASRPPDGYEQYF TGTGCCAGCAGACCCCCCGACGGCTACGAGCAGTACTTC TRBV6-5 NA few TRBJ2-7
CASTDRSNYGYTF TGTGCCAGCACGGACAGGAGTAACTATGGCTACACCTTC TRBV7-8 TRBD1 few TRBJ1-2
CSVYYNYGYTF TGCAGCGTCTACTATAACTATGGCTACACCTTC TRBV29-1 NA NA TRBJ1-2
CASSQEGSGGYSPLHF TGTGCCAGCAGCCAAGAGGGCAGCGGCGGTTATTCACCCCTCCACTTT TRBV3-1 NA NA TRBJ1-6
CASSSGPYYEQYF TGTGCCAGCAGTTCCGGGCCTTATTACGAGCAGTACTTC TRBV27 NA many TRBJ2-7
CASSLGTGGGGAFF TGTGCCAGCAGCTTAGGGACAGGGGGCGGTGGAGCTTTCTTT TRBV7-6 TRBD1 few TRBJ1-1
CSVVVGVMDEQYF TGCAGCGTTGTGGTAGGGGTCATGGACGAGCAGTACTTC TRBV29-1 NA NA TRBJ2-7
CASIGTASGWNEQFF TGTGCCAGTATAGGGACGGCTAGTGGGTGGAATGAGCAGTTCTTC TRBV19 NA few TRBJ2-1
CASSPFGQDGSYEQYF TGTGCCAGCAGCCCATTCGGACAGGACGGGTCCTACGAGCAGTACTTC TRBV7-9 TRBD1 few TRBJ2-7